Sequencing of this T cell receptor (beta chain) was carried out in a study of blood T cell repertoires in COVID-19. Across the whole study: Sites across the United States, Italy and Spain contributed samples from acute and convalescent COVID-19. Sources were T cells, B-cell-depleted T cells, or PBMCs; the material itself was cDNA or gDNA.

This clone has a single count. The V gene lost 0 bases and the J gene lost 4 bases, with 10 bases spanning the gap. This CDR3 comprises 14 residues. Germline V gives CDR1 SGHRS, CDR2 YFSETQ. As handled by the study authors: Quantification of nucleated cells was approximated via reference gene primer amplification. Assay: immunoSEQ multiplex PCR; the TCRdb copy retains only in-frame clones and omits some. V and J calls and clone size are given by that table; D and trimming were obtained from the DNA. Found here are around 250,000 clones, about 90% of them singletons; the top ten hold approximately 2.1%.

This TCR came from a woman aged 60-70 years with COVID-19, enrolled during active disease. The chain carries TRBV5-1 and TRBJ1-2; TRBD1 might be the D (5 bases). The sample was peripheral blood. CDR3 residues: CASSLESGGYGYTF. CDR3 sequence (DNA): TGCGCCAGCAGCTTGGAGTCGGGGGGCTATGGCTACACCTTC.